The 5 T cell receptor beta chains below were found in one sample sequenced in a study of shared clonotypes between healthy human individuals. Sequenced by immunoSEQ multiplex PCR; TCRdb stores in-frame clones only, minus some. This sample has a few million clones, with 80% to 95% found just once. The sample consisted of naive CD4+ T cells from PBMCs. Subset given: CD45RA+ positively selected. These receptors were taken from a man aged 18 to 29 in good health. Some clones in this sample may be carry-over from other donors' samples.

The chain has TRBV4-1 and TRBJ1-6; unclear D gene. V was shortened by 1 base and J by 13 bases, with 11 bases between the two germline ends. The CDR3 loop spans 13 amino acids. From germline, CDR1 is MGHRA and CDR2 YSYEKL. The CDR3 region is CASSQGALAPLHF. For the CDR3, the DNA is TGCGCCAGCAGCCAAGGGGCCCTTGCCCCCCTCCACTTT.

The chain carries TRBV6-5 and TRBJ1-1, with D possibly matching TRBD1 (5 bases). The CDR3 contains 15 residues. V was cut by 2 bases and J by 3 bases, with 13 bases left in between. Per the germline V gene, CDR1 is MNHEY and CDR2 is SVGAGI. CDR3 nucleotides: TGTGCCAGCAGTTACCTGTGGGGGGGGGACACTGAAGCTTTCTTT. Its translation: CASSYLWGGDTEAFF.

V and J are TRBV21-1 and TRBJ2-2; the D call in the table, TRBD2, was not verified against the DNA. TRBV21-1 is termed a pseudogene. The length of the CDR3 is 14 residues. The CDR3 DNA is TGTGCCAGCAACCGGGAACGGGGGACCGGGGAGCTGTTTTTT. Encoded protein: CASNRERGTGELFF.

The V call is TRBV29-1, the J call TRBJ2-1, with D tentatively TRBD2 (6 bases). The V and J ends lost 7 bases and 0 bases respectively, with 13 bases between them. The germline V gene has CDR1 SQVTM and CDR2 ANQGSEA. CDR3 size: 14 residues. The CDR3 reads CSANSGRSYNEQFF. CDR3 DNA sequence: TGCAGCGCGAATAGCGGCCGCTCCTACAATGAGCAGTTCTTC.

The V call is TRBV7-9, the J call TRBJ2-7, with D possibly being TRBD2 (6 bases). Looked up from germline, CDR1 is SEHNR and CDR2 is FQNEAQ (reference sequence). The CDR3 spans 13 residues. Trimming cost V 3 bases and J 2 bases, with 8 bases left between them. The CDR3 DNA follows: TGTGCCAGCAGCTTGTCTAGCGCCTACGAGCAGTACTTC. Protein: CASSLSSAYEQYF.